This T cell receptor beta chain was sequenced for a study of OX40 agonist ivuxolimab in advanced cancers. Looking at the study overall: The treatment was a fully human IgG2 OX40 agonist, ivuxolimab. Dose-escalation cases comprised hepatocellular carcinoma, melanoma, renal cell or head and neck cancer. The group had a mean age of around 60 years, ranged from about 20 to 85, and was around 86% male. Study-level findings and limits: Dosing at 0.1 to 3.0 mg/kg was accompanied by clonal expansion of CD4+ and CD8+ blood T cells by week 6.

This clone was observed a single time. Its antigen is unidentified. This table comes from immunoSEQ multiplex PCR, and its TCRdb copy is limited to in-frame clones, with some not included. The repertoire holds about 66,000 clones, with less than 90% as singletons. Germline CDR1 ENHRY, CDR2 SYGVKD. V shed 6 bases and J 1 base; nucleotides not matched to a gene: 3. This CDR3 has 14 amino acids. The chain is built from TRBV10-3 and TRBJ2-5; 9 nucleotides match TRBD1. The sequences come from CD4+ or CD8+ T cells sorted from blood, collected in a trial of the OX40 agonist ivuxolimab. This clonotype originated in an adult with an advanced solid tumor such as melanoma, head and neck, liver or kidney cancer. CDR3 coding DNA: TGTGCCATCAGGGGGACAGGGATCCAAGAGACCCAGTACTTC. It is translated as CAIRGTGIQETQYF.